This entry lists 18 T cell receptor beta chains sequenced from one sample in a study of cytotoxic CD8 clonotypes in ibrutinib-treated CLL. Using immunoSEQ multiplex PCR, the repertoire was profiled, and TCRdb retains in-frame clones only, with some absent. The sample has over 65,000 clones, about 85% seen once; the top ten hold about 4.4%. Sequencing was performed on PBMCs, taken after 12 months of ibrutinib treatment. The receptors originated from a human donor with chronic lymphocytic leukemia.

This clone was counted only a few times. The chain combines TRBV15 with TRBJ1-4, with 7 positions matching TRBD1. This CDR3 has 15 residues. From germline, CDR1 is LNHNV and CDR2 YYDKDF (reference sequence). V shed 0 bases, J shed 5 bases, and the junction held 3 bases outside the gene matches. The CDR3 sequence: CATSRDWGQNEKLFF. The CDR3 nucleotides read TGTGCCACCAGCAGAGATTGGGGACAGAATGAAAAACTGTTTTTT.

The rearrangement uses TRBV7-9 and TRBJ1-1, with 9 bases matching TRBD1. The CDR3 loop spans 14 amino acids. V lost 4 bases, J lost 1 base, and 1 base stayed unmatched. CDR1 SEHNR and CDR2 FQNEAQ come from the germline V gene (reference sequence). CDR3 coding DNA: TGTGCCAGCAGCTCACAGGGGGCGAACACTGAAGCTTTCTTT. This gives the protein CASSSQGANTEAFF.

The chain links TRBV7-2 to TRBJ2-5; D may be TRBD1 or TRBD2 (6 bases each). Looked up from germline, CDR1 is SGHTA and CDR2 is FQGNSA. V was pared by 3 bases and J by 5 bases, with 10 bases between. The CDR3 is 13 residues long. The DNA for the CDR3 is TGTGCCAGCAGCTTTGGGGGGCTGGAGACCCAGTACTTC. Residues: CASSFGGLETQYF.

The rearrangement uses TRBV28 and TRBJ1-2, with D unclear. The CDR3 has 15 amino acids. Trimming took 7 bases from V and 4 from J, leaving 19 bases between them. Germline V gene lookup returns CDR1 MDHEN and CDR2 SYDVKM. In DNA, the CDR3 is TGTGCCAGCAATCCCGCCGACGGATACCTCTATGGCTACACCTTC. It specifies CASNPADGYLYGYTF.

V is TRBV9 and J is TRBJ2-5; 9 bases are a match to TRBD1. Germline V lookup: CDR1 SGDLS, CDR2 YYNGEE. There are 15 residues in the CDR3. The ends lost 3 bases at V and 0 bases at J; junction bases unmatched: 3. CDR3 residues: CASSGRQGDQETQYF. In DNA, the CDR3 is TGTGCCAGCAGCGGAAGACAGGGGGACCAAGAGACCCAGTACTTC.

This chain connects TRBV18 to TRBJ2-7; weak D call: TRBD1 (8 bases). V was clipped by 3 bases and J by 6 bases, with 12 bases between them. CDR3 length equals 13 residues. Germline CDR1 is KGHSH and CDR2 is LQKENI. The CDR3 coding sequence is TGTGCCAGCTCACCGGACAGGGAGGGCGAGCAGTACTTC. It specifies CASSPDREGEQYF.

Details on this clone: Other DNA sequences in the sample encode the same CDR3. V usage is TRBV9 and J usage is TRBJ2-7; no clear D gene. Germline V lookup: CDR1 SGDLS, CDR2 YYNGEE. The CDR3 is 14 residues long. Trimming cost V 0 bases and J 2 bases, with 9 bases left between them. The CDR3 here is CASSVEEGPYEQYF. CDR3 in DNA: TGTGCCAGCAGCGTAGAGGAAGGGCCCTACGAGCAGTACTTC.

V gene TRBV13 combines with J gene TRBJ1-3; D is ambiguous. Trimming stripped 7 bases from V and 4 bases from J, with 11 bases between. Germline loops: CDR1 PRHDT, CDR2 FYEKMQ (reference sequence). The CDR3 extends over 13 amino acids. DNA of the CDR3: TGTGCCAGCACCCCCACGGGGGGAAACACCATATATTTT. It specifies CASTPTGGNTIYF.

The chain uses TRBV18 and TRBJ2-7; possibly TRBD1 or TRBD2 for D (5 bases each). The CDR3 loop spans 14 amino acids. V dropped 9 bases and J dropped 2 bases, with 17 bases sitting between them. CDR1 KGHSH and CDR2 LQKENI come from the germline V gene. CDR3 loop: CASTGAPNPYEQYF. The CDR3 DNA reads TGTGCCAGTACCGGGGCCCCAAATCCCTACGAGCAGTACTTC.

The CDR3 nucleotides are TGTGCCAGCAGTGGAAGCGGGCCGTGGGAGTTCTTC. Its translation: CASSGSGPWEFF. The chain employs TRBV6-1 and TRBJ2-1; perhaps TRBD2 as D (6 bases). CDR3 size: 12 residues. Germline V gives CDR1 MNHNS, CDR2 SASEGT. Trimming took 4 bases from V and 14 from J, leaving 15 bases between them.

This clone was counted only a few times. The chain couples TRBV19 to TRBJ2-4, with TRBD2 identical over 14 bases. Trimming cost V 10 bases and J 6 bases; bases outside gene matches: 11. The CDR3 is 16 residues long. The V gene's germline CDR1 is LNHDA and CDR2 SQIVND (reference sequence). DNA of the CDR3: TGTGCCACCCGGCCGACTAGCGGGAGGGCCCCAAACATTCAGTACTTC. It encodes CATRPTSGRAPNIQYF.

This clone was picked up a small number of times. The V gene is TRBV27, the J gene TRBJ2-3, with D uncertain. Trimming took off 5 bases at V and 8 bases at J, with 20 bases between the two ends. The CDR3 length is 15 residues. CDR1 MNHEY and CDR2 SMNVEV come from the germline V gene (reference sequence). CDR3 region: CASSPRWALRGTQYF. CDR3 nucleotides: TGTGCCAGCAGTCCCCGCTGGGCCTTACGTGGTACGCAGTATTTT.

The chain is built from TRBV4-3 and TRBJ2-4; 7 bases are shared with TRBD2. Per germline, CDR1 LGHNA and CDR2 YSLEER. J gave up 1 base and V 0 bases, and 9 bases lay outside the gene matches. This CDR3 has 18 amino acids. CDR3 loop: CASSQDTPRRGAKNIQYF. For the CDR3, the DNA is TGCGCCAGCAGCCAAGATACCCCCCGGCGGGGGGCCAAAAACATTCAGTACTTC.

The chain combines TRBV5-1 with TRBJ2-1; 9 bases agree with TRBD2. With V trimmed by 0 bases and J by 9 bases, 7 bases remained unmatched. This CDR3 is built from 15 residues. Germline assignment: CDR1 SGHRS and CDR2 YFSETQ. The CDR3 DNA is TGCGCCAGCAGCTTGGCGCGGGGGGGCAGAGGTGAGCAGTTCTTC. Encoded protein: CASSLARGGRGEQFF.

The rearrangement uses TRBV18 and TRBJ2-5; the D is unclear. Germline CDR1 and CDR2: KGHSH and LQKENI. CDR3 length: 14 residues. Trimming removed 2 bases at V and 5 bases at J, with 12 bases between. For the CDR3, the DNA is TGTGCCAGCTCACCAAGGGATGGGGATGAGACCCAGTACTTC. Translating gives CASSPRDGDETQYF.

CDR3 amino acids: CASSRNPDTQYF. Here the CDR3 DNA reads TGTGCCAGCAGCCGGAATCCAGATACGCAGTATTTT. J is TRBJ2-3 and V is TRBV7-2; D not certain. With 5 bases removed from V and 4 bases from J, the gap between germline ends came to 7 bases. Germline V gene data show CDR1 as SGHTA and CDR2 as FQGNSA. This CDR3 has 12 amino acids.

The chain has TRBV18 and TRBJ2-5, with a possible D match to TRBD1 (6 bases). Deletions cut 3 bases from V and 5 bases from J, with 13 bases between. Germline loops: CDR1 KGHSH, CDR2 LQKENI. CDR3 length equals 14 residues. The CDR3 nucleotides are TGTGCCAGCTCACCCACAGGGCCGGCCGAGACCCAGTACTTC. It translates to CASSPTGPAETQYF.

The chain carries TRBV6-5 and TRBJ2-1; D perhaps matches TRBD2 (6 bases). Trimming took off 6 bases at V and 8 bases at J, with 14 bases between the two ends. The CDR3 is made up of 13 amino acids. CDR1 is MNHEY and CDR2 is SVGAGI in the germline V gene. CDR3 amino acids: CASSPAGPDEQFF. In nucleotides, the CDR3 is TGTGCCAGCAGCCCTGCGGGGCCGGATGAGCAGTTCTTC.